This TCR beta chain was profiled in a study of T cells after yellow fever vaccination. At the level of the study: Those fractions that held only low numbers of cells were prepared using the SMART-Seq v4 Ultra Low Input RNA kit.

Template switching by 5'RACE produced TCR cDNA, adding a universal primer site and UMIs. TCRdb re-analysed the 5' RACE reads in MiXCR, keeping a single row per CDR3 protein. The sample yields 150,000 or so distinct CDR3 sequences, roughly 9% seen once. There are a few counts of this clonotype. The target antigen is unknown. Study-level points and caveats: Relatively few clonotypes were ones that appeared in both CD4 and CD8 compartments. In FACS-sorted repertoires, abundant clonotypes from the bulk population could appear as contaminants.

The V end was cut by 0 bases, the J end by 3 bases, with 25 bases between. The germline gives CDR1 SGHRS, CDR2 YFSETQ. This CDR3 region has 21 residues. The sample was CD8+ T cells sorted from PBMCs, taken 45 days after the yellow fever booster vaccination. The rearrangement links TRBV5-1 to TRBJ2-6; D gene uncertain. The origin of this receptor is a man aged 18 to 29 who received the YFV17D yellow fever vaccine. The chain's CDR3 is CASSLEAGLITQVYGANVLTF. The CDR3 DNA reads TGCGCCAGCAGCTTGGAGGCAGGTCTCATCACACAAGTCTATGGGGCCAACGTCCTGACTTTC.